Below, one T cell receptor beta chain is given with its context. No antigen is known for it. Per germline, CDR1 LNHDA and CDR2 SQIVND (reference sequence). The ends were cut back, 1 base at V and 5 bases at J, with 8 bases in the middle. The CDR3 sequence is 14 residues long. Clones were read by immunoSEQ multiplex PCR, and TCRdb kept only the in-frame ones, dropping some. The data contain hundreds of thousands of clones, over 65% of them seen just once; the ten biggest clones take up 1.5% to 2%. This sample is drawn from a study of shared clonotypes between healthy human individuals. Study summary: Per-donor plates numbered three CD4 naive, three CD4 memory, two CD8 naive and one CD8 memory.

Points from the study as a whole: Inspection by rarefaction showed sorted-subset sequencing to be incomplete despite large depth. Lower generation probabilities were found for non-shared clonotypes than for those shared by all four donors. Clonotype sharing among donors likely depends on sequencing depth.

Input material: memory CD4+ T cells sorted from blood. The subset was: CD45RA-negative fraction. This clonotype originated in a woman aged 25 to 39 in good health. The V gene is TRBV19, the J gene TRBJ2-2; D unresolved. In DNA form, the CDR3 reads TGTGCCAGTAGTATAGCCACCGGAACCGGGGAGCTGTTTTTT. Translating it yields CASSIATGTGELFF. Full variable domain (remainder filled in from reference TRBV19 and TRBJ2-2): DGGITQSPKYLFRKEGQNVTLSCEQNLNHDAMYWYRQDPGQGLRLIYYSQIVNDFQKGDIAEGYSVSREKKESFPLTVTSAQKNPTAFYLCASSIATGTGELFFGEGSRLTVL.